These 20 T cell receptor beta chains were sequenced from one sample in a study of early T cells in non-severe SARS-CoV-2 infection. Via MiXCR, TCRdb re-called the 5' RACE reads, giving one row per CDR3 protein. Of roughly 55,000 distinct CDR3 sequences listed, roughly 6.8% are singletons. Material: whole blood. The receptors were sampled from an adult who was a healthcare worker with PCR-confirmed SARS-CoV-2 infection or an uninfected control (not recorded which).

This clonotype was observed at least ten times. The CDR3: CASSLSVRAGELFF. CDR3 nucleotide sequence: TGTGCCAGCAGTTTATCAGTGAGGGCCGGGGAGCTGTTTTTT. The chain couples TRBV27 to TRBJ2-2; tentative D call: TRBD2 (5 bases). V dropped 0 bases and J dropped 6 bases, with 8 bases sitting between them. The CDR3 extends over 14 amino acids. Germline assignment: CDR1 MNHEY and CDR2 SMNVEV (reference sequence).

This chain joins TRBV6-6 and TRBJ2-5; D unclear. This CDR3 has 14 amino acids. Germline V gene lookup returns CDR1 MNHNY and CDR2 SVGAGI (reference sequence). V lost 4 bases and J 2 bases, leaving 11 bases between the germline ends. Here the CDR3 DNA reads TGTGCCAGCAGTTCTCTGGCAGAACAAGAGACCCAGTACTTC. Amino acids: CASSSLAEQETQYF.

The sample holds many counts of this clonotype. V and J are TRBV7-2 and TRBJ2-7; no clear D gene. The V end was cut by 1 base, the J end by 0 bases, with 10 bases between. The CDR3 sequence is 15 residues long. The germline V gene encodes CDR1 SGHTA and CDR2 FQGNSA. DNA of the CDR3: TGTGCCAGCAGCTTAGACCACCAGAGCTCCTACGAGCAGTACTTC. It specifies CASSLDHQSSYEQYF.

This clonotype was detected many times. This chain joins TRBV7-6 and TRBJ2-7; D is perhaps TRBD1 (6 bases). There are 14 residues in the CDR3. V gave up 1 base and J gave up 0 bases, with 7 bases separating them. From germline, CDR1 is SGHVS and CDR2 FNYEAQ. DNA for the CDR3: TGTGCCAGCAGCTTAGGGACAGACTCCTACGAGCAGTACTTC. It translates to CASSLGTDSYEQYF.

J is TRBJ1-1 and V is TRBV30, with D uncertain. The CDR3 runs to 15 residues. Germline V gene lookup returns CDR1 GTSNPN and CDR2 SVGIG (reference sequence). V gave up 1 base and J gave up 6 bases, with 18 bases separating them. CDR3 bases: TGTGCCTGGAGTGCCTACACGGTCGCGGTATCTGAAGCTTTCTTT. It encodes CAWSAYTVAVSEAFF.

This clonotype was counted ten times or more. The chain recombines TRBV20-1 with TRBJ1-5; tentative D call: TRBD1 (6 bases). The germline CDR1 and CDR2 sequences are DFQATT and SNEGSKA (reference sequence). Deletions cut 7 bases from V and 0 bases from J, with 16 bases between. CDR3 length equals 15 residues. The CDR3 is CSVKDQGNSNQPQHF. CDR3 in DNA: TGCAGTGTTAAGGATCAGGGGAATAGCAATCAGCCCCAGCATTTT.

This clonotype has more than one count but fewer than ten. Written as DNA, the CDR3 is TGTGCCAGCAGTTCCGGGACAGGGGTTGGGGCCAACGTCCTGACTTTC. Its translation: CASSSGTGVGANVLTF. This rearrangement joins TRBV6-2 or TRBV6-3 to TRBJ2-6, with TRBD1 matching over 10 bases. The CDR3 sequence is 16 residues long. Germline V gene data show CDR1 as MNHEY and CDR2 as SVGEGT. V trimming: 4 bases; J trimming: 3 bases; junction bases outside the gene matches: 3.

This clonotype was detected ten times or more. The V gene is TRBV20-1, the J gene TRBJ2-3, with 7 bases matching TRBD1. Trimming cost V 4 bases and J 0 bases; bases outside gene matches: 10. CDR3 length: 16 amino acids. Germline CDR1 is DFQATT and CDR2 is SNEGSKA (reference sequence). The CDR3 region has the DNA TGCAGTGCTATCGAGAGGGGGCGAGGAAGCACAGATACGCAGTATTTT. Translating it yields CSAIERGRGSTDTQYF.

This clonotype showed up many times. The chain joins TRBV9 to TRBJ2-3; maybe TRBD2 (6 bases). Germline CDR1 reads SGDLS; CDR2 reads YYNGEE. CDR3 length equals 14 residues. Between the trimmed V and J ends, which lost 2 bases and 3 bases, there was a span of 10 bases. Here the CDR3 DNA reads TGTGCCAGCAGCGTTAGCGGTAGGACAGATACGCAGTATTTT. Translating gives CASSVSGRTDTQYF. The whole variable domain, filled in from reference TRBV9 and TRBJ2-3, reads DSGVTQTPKHLITATGQRVTLRCSPRSGDLSVYWYQQSLDQGLQFLIQYYNGEERAKGNILERFSAQQFPDLHSELNLSSLELGDSALYFCASSVSGRTDTQYFGPGTRLTVL.

This clonotype was detected ten times or more. The J gene is TRBJ2-3, the V gene TRBV4-3, with D hard to call. The V and J ends lost 4 bases and 6 bases respectively, with 11 bases between them. Per germline, CDR1 LGHNA and CDR2 YSLEER. The CDR3 sequence is 13 residues long. Here the CDR3 DNA reads TGCGCCAGCAGCCTACGCACGGCCGATACGCAGTATTTT. It encodes CASSLRTADTQYF.

This clonotype was observed many times. The chain recombines TRBV20-1 with TRBJ2-5; 11 positions match TRBD2. Germline lookup yields CDR1 DFQATT and CDR2 SNEGSKA (reference sequence). This CDR3 is built from 17 residues. J was trimmed by 4 bases and V by 1 base; bases with no gene match: 11. CDR3 residues: CSARGESTSGVLETQYF. In DNA form, the CDR3 reads TGCAGTGCTAGAGGGGAATCGACTAGCGGGGTATTAGAGACCCAGTACTTC.

Ten or more counts support this clonotype. This chain uses TRBV7-6 with TRBJ2-1; D remains unclear. The CDR3 totals 13 residues. The germline V and J ends were trimmed by 5 bases and 4 bases, with 9 bases remaining between them. In germline, CDR1 is SGHVS, CDR2 FNYEAQ. The DNA of the CDR3 is TGTGCCAGCAGCATCCAAACGTACAATGAGCAGTTCTTC. It yields the protein CASSIQTYNEQFF.

This clonotype was counted many times. The rearrangement links TRBV18 to TRBJ2-3; perhaps TRBD2 as D (6 bases). The ends were cut back, 6 bases at V and 3 bases at J, with 13 bases in the middle. The CDR3 length is 14 residues. Per the germline V gene, CDR1 is KGHSH and CDR2 is LQKENI. CDR3 in amino acids: CASSRGAGTDTQYF. The CDR3 bases are TGTGCCAGCTCTCGAGGGGCGGGGACAGATACGCAGTATTTT.

About this clonotype: One end of the junction does not line up with germline, which may come from a read error. The rearrangement links TRBV14 to TRBJ1-6; D unclear. Per the germline V gene, CDR1 is SGHDN and CDR2 is FVKESK. CDR3 length: 15 amino acids. This CDR3 is CVSSQDIHPNSPLHF. CDR3 nucleotide sequence: TGTGTCAGCAGCCAAGATATACACCCTAATTCACCCCTCCACTTT.

At least ten counts were recorded for this clonotype. V and J are TRBV6-5 and TRBJ1-4; D unclear. The CDR3 loop spans 14 amino acids. Trimming removed 8 bases from V and 0 bases from J, with 10 bases in between. Germline assignment: CDR1 MNHEY and CDR2 SVGAGI. The CDR3 protein is CASGLIATNEKLFF. The CDR3 DNA is TGTGCCAGCGGTCTGATTGCAACTAATGAAAAACTGTTTTTT.

The table lists this clonotype with many counts. The rearrangement joins TRBV6-2 or TRBV6-3 to TRBJ2-7, with D hard to call. This CDR3 region has 14 residues. The V gene's germline CDR1 is MNHEY and CDR2 SVGEGT. The V gene lost 4 bases and the J gene lost 0 bases, with 10 bases spanning the gap. The chain's CDR3 is CASSLMEGSYEQYF. As DNA, the CDR3 is TGTGCCAGCAGTTTAATGGAAGGCTCCTACGAGCAGTACTTC.

The V gene is TRBV6-2 or TRBV6-3, the J gene TRBJ2-3; D is uncertain. Germline V CDR1 and CDR2: MNHEY, SVGEGT. V gave up 2 bases and J gave up 5 bases, with 11 bases separating them. The CDR3 runs 14 residues. This CDR3 reads CASSYLLAKDTQYF. CDR3 coding DNA: TGTGCCAGCAGTTACCTCCTCGCGAAAGATACGCAGTATTTT.

In its sample, this clonotype was seen a few times. The rearrangement joins TRBV6-2 or TRBV6-3 to TRBJ1-1; weak D call: TRBD1 (6 bases). This CDR3 spans 15 amino acids. V was cut by 4 bases and J by 1 base, with 13 bases left in between. From germline, CDR1 is MNHEY and CDR2 SVGEGT. CDR3 region: CASSFRGLTNTEAFF. The CDR3 DNA reads as TGTGCCAGCAGTTTCAGGGGCCTTACGAACACTGAAGCTTTCTTT.

The table lists this clonotype with many counts. J is TRBJ2-5 and V is TRBV9, with D perhaps matching TRBD2 (7 bases). The V and J ends lost 0 bases and 8 bases respectively, with 20 bases between them. Germline V CDR1 and CDR2: SGDLS, YYNGEE. The CDR3 contains 16 residues. CDR3 bases: TGTGCCAGCAGCGTAGACGGGCGGGGGCCCTACGTCACCCAGTACTTC. Its translation is CASSVDGRGPYVTQYF.

V gene TRBV6-5 combines with J gene TRBJ2-7, with D perhaps assigned TRBD1 or TRBD2 (5 bases each). Germline-derived CDR1 and CDR2 are MNHEY and SVGAGI. V was cut by 4 bases and J by 3 bases, with 16 bases left in between. CDR3 length equals 15 residues. The CDR3 nucleotides read TGTGCCAGCAGTTCCCAGAGGGGACCCTTCTACGAGCAGTACTTC. Translating it yields CASSSQRGPFYEQYF.